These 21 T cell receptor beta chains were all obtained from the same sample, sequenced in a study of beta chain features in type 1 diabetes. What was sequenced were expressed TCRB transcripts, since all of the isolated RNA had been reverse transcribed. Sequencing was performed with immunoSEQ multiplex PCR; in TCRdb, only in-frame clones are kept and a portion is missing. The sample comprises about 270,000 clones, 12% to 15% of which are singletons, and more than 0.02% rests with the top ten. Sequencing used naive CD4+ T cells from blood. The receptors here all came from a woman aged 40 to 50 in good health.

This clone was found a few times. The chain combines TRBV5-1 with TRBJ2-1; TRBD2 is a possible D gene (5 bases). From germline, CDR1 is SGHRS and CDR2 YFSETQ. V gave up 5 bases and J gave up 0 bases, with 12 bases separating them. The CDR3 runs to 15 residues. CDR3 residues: CASRQAAISYNEQFF. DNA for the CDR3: TGCGCCAGCAGGCAAGCGGCGATCTCCTACAATGAGCAGTTCTTC.

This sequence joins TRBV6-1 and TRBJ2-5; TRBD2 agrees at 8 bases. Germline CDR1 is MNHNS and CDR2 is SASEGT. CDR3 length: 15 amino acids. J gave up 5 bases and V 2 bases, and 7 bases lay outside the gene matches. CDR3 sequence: CASSESTGGLETQYF. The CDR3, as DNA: TGTGCCAGCAGTGAATCGACGGGGGGGCTGGAGACCCAGTACTTC.

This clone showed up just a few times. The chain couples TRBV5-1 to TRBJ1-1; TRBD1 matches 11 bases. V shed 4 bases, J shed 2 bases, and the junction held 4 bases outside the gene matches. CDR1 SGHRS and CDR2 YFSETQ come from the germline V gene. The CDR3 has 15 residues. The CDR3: CASSPRTGGNTEAFF. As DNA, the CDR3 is TGCGCCAGCAGCCCCCGGACAGGGGGCAACACTGAAGCTTTCTTT.

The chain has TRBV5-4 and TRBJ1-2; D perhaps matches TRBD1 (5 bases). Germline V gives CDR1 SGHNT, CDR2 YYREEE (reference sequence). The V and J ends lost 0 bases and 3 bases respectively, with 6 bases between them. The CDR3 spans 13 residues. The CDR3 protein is CASSLAQDYGYTF. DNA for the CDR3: TGTGCCAGCAGCTTGGCACAGGACTATGGCTACACCTTC.

CDR3 residues: CASRAAGASTDTQYF. The CDR3 DNA is TGTGCCAGCAGAGCAGCGGGGGCTAGCACAGATACGCAGTATTTT. The chain joins TRBV6-4 to TRBJ2-3, with TRBD2 matching 8 bases. Germline assignment: CDR1 MRHNA and CDR2 SNTAGT. This CDR3 is built from 15 residues. V trimming: 6 bases; J trimming: 0 bases; junction bases outside the gene matches: 5.

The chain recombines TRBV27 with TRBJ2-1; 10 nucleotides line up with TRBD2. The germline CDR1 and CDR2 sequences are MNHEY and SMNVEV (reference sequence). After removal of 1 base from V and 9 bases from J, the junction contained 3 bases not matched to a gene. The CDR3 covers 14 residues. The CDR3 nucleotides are TGTGCCAGCAGTTTATGGGCTAGCGGGGGTGAGCAGTTCTTC. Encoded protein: CASSLWASGGEQFF.

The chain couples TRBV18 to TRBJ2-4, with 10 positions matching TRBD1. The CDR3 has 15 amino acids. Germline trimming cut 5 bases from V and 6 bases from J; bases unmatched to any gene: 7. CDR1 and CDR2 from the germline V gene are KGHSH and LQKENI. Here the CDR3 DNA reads TGTGCCAGCTCATCTGGACAGGGGGAGGGAAACATTCAGTACTTC. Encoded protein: CASSSGQGEGNIQYF.

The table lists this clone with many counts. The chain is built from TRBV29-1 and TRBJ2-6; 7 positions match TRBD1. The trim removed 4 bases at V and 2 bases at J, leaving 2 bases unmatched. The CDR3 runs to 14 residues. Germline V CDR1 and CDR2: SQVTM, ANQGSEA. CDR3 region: CSVAGGAGANVLTF. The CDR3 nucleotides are TGCAGCGTTGCAGGGGGAGCTGGGGCCAACGTCCTGACTTTC.

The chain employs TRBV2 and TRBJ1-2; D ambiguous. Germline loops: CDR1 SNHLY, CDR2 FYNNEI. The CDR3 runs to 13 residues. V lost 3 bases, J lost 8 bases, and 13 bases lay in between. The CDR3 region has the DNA TGTGCCAGCAGTGATCGGAGACTCGGGGGCTACACCTTC. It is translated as CASSDRRLGGYTF.

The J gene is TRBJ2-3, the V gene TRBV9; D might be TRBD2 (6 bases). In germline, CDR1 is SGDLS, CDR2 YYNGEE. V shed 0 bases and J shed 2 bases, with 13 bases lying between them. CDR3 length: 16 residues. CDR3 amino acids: CASSVGPGGATDTQYF. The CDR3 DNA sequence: TGTGCCAGCAGCGTAGGACCTGGCGGGGCCACAGATACGCAGTATTTT.

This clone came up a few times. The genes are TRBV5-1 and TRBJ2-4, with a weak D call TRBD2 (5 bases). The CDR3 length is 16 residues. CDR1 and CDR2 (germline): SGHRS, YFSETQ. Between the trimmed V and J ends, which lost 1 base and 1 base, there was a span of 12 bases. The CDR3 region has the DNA TGCGCCAGCAGCTTGCTTTGGCGGGCGGCCAAAAACATTCAGTACTTC. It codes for CASSLLWRAAKNIQYF.

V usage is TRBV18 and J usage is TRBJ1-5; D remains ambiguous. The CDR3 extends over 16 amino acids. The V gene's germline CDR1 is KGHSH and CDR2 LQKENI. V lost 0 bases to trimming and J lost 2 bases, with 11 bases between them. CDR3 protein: CASSPPGGQGNQPQHF. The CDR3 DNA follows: TGTGCCAGCTCACCACCAGGAGGTCAAGGCAATCAGCCCCAGCATTTT.

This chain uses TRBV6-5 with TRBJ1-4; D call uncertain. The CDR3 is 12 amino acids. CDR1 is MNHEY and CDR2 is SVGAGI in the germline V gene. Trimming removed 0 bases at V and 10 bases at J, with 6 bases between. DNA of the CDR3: TGTGCCAGCAGTTACTCATCGGGAAAACTGTTTTTT. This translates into CASSYSSGKLFF.

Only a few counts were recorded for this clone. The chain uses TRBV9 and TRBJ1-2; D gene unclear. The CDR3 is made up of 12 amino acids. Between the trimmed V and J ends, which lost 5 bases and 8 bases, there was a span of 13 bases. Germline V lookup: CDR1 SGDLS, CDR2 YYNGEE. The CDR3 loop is CASRGVLSGYTF. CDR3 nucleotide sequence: TGTGCCAGCAGGGGAGTGTTGAGCGGCTACACCTTC.

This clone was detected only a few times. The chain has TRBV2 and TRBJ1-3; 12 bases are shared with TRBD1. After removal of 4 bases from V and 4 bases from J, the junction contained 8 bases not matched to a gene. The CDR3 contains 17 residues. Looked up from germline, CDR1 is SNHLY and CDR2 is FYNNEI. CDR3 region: CASSVTGTGGGGNTIYF. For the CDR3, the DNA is TGTGCCAGCAGTGTGACCGGGACAGGGGGCGGCGGAAACACCATATATTTT.

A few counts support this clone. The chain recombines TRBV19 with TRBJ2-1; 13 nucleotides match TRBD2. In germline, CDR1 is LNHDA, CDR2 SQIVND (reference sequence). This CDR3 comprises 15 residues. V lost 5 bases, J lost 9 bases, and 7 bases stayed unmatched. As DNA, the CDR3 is TGTGCCAGTAGTGTTTCACTAGCGGGGGGGATTGAGCAGTTCTTC. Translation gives CASSVSLAGGIEQFF.

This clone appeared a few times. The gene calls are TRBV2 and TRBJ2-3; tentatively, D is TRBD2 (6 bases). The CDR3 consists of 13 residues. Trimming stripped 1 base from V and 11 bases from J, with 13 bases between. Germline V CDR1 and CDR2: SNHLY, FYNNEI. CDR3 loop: CASSEVDYGKQYF. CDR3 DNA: TGTGCCAGCAGTGAAGTGGACTACGGAAAGCAGTATTTT. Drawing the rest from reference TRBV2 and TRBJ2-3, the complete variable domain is EPEVTQTPSHQVTQMGQEVILRCVPISNHLYFYWYRQILGQKVEFLVSFYNNEISEKSEIFDDQFSVERPDGSNFTLKIRSTKLEDSAMYFCASSEVDYGKQYFGPGTRLTVL.

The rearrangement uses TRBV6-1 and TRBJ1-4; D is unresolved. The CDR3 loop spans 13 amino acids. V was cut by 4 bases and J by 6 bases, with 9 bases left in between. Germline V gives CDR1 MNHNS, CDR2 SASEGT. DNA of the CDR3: TGTGCCAGCAGTGGCGGGTGGTATGAAAAACTGTTTTTT. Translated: CASSGGWYEKLFF.

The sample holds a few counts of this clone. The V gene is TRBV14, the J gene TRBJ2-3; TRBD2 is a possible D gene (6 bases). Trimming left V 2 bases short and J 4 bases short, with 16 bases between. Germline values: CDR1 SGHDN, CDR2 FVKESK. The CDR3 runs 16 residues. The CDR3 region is CASSQLEPPGADTQYF. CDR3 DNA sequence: TGTGCCAGCAGCCAATTGGAGCCTCCGGGGGCAGATACGCAGTATTTT.

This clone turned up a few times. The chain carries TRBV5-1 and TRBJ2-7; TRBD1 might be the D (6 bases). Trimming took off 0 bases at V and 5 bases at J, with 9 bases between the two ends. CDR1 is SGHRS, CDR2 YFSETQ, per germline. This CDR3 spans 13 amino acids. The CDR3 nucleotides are TGCGCCAGCAGCTTGGTGGGGGCCCACGAGCAGTACTTC. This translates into CASSLVGAHEQYF.

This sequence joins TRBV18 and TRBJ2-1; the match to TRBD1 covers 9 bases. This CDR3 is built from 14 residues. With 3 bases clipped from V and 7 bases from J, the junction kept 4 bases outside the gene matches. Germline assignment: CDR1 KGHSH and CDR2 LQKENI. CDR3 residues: CASSPDRGRNEQFF. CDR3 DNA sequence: TGTGCCAGCTCACCGGACAGGGGCAGGAATGAGCAGTTCTTC.